The 19 T cell receptor beta chains reported below all come from one sample, sequenced in a study of blood T cell repertoires in COVID-19. The repertoire was sequenced with immunoSEQ multiplex PCR; TCRdb's copy has only in-frame clones and lacks some. The data contain approximately 260,000 clones, around 90% of them singletons. The specimen was peripheral blood. All receptors come from a man between 60 and 70 years old who had recovered from COVID-19.

The chain links TRBV11-3 to TRBJ2-3, with TRBD2 identical over 10 bases. The CDR3 sequence is 14 residues long. V dropped 5 bases and J dropped 4; count of bases not matched to a gene: 3. In germline, CDR1 is SGHNT, CDR2 YENEEA. This chain's CDR3 is CASSAGLAPDTQYF. The CDR3 DNA reads as TGTGCCAGCAGCGCGGGACTAGCGCCAGATACGCAGTATTTT. The whole variable domain, remainder taken from reference TRBV11-3 and TRBJ2-3, is EAGVVQSPRYKIIEKKQPVAFWCNPISGHNTLYWYLQNLGQGPELLIRYENEEAVDDSQLPKDRFSAERLKGVDSTLKIQPAELGDSAVYLCASSAGLAPDTQYFGPGTRLTVL.

This sequence joins TRBV14 and TRBJ2-1; tentative D call: TRBD1 (7 bases). Germline V CDR1 and CDR2: SGHDN, FVKESK. This CDR3 spans 14 amino acids. Trimming pared 4 bases from V and 7 bases from J, leaving 14 bases between. CDR3 amino acids: CASSPDREVNEQFF. CDR3 in DNA: TGTGCCAGCAGCCCCGACAGGGAGGTGAATGAGCAGTTCTTC.

The V call is TRBV16, the J call TRBJ1-2; D is unresolved. The CDR3 spans 15 residues. V was clipped by 4 bases and J by 0 bases, with 12 bases between them. Germline V gives CDR1 KGHSY, CDR2 FQNENV. This CDR3 is CASSPRTGTNYGYTF. Here the CDR3 DNA reads TGTGCCAGCAGCCCAAGGACGGGAACTAACTATGGCTACACCTTC. The whole variable domain, remainder taken from reference TRBV16 and TRBJ1-2, is GEEVAQTPKHLVRGEGQKAKLYCAPIKGHSYVFWYQQVLKNEFKFLISFQNENVFDETGMPKERFSAKCLPNSPCSLEIQATKLEDSAVYFCASSPRTGTNYGYTFGSGTRLTVV.

The chain links TRBV5-1 to TRBJ2-1; 7 nucleotides agree with TRBD1. This CDR3 is built from 14 residues. V was pared by 0 bases and J by 4 bases, with 1 base of the junction left unmatched. CDR1 and CDR2 (germline): SGHRS, YFSETQ. CDR3: CASSLADRYNEQFF. The CDR3 nucleotides are TGCGCCAGCAGCTTGGCGGACAGGTACAATGAGCAGTTCTTC.

The chain recombines TRBV11-3 with TRBJ1-3; D gene ambiguous. Trimming removed 2 bases at V and 2 bases at J, with 4 bases between. This CDR3 comprises 13 residues. From germline, CDR1 is SGHNT and CDR2 YENEEA. For the CDR3, the DNA is TGTGCCAGCAGCTTATCGGCTGGAAACACCATATATTTT. This encodes CASSLSAGNTIYF.

This chain connects TRBV5-1 to TRBJ2-5; D gene ambiguous. Germline loops: CDR1 SGHRS, CDR2 YFSETQ. The CDR3 length is 15 residues. The V end lost 1 base, the J end lost 2 bases, and 12 bases lay between the germline ends. CDR3 protein: CASSLMTYEQETQYF. As DNA, the CDR3 is TGCGCCAGCAGCTTGATGACTTATGAGCAAGAGACCCAGTACTTC.

The rearrangement uses TRBV9 and TRBJ1-1; D possibly corresponds to TRBD1 (5 bases). Trimming left V 4 bases short and J 4 bases short, with 14 bases between. The V gene's germline CDR1 is SGDLS and CDR2 YYNGEE. This CDR3 comprises 14 residues. CDR3 protein: CASSSHVGGTEAFF. The CDR3 nucleotides read TGTGCCAGCAGCTCACACGTGGGGGGCACTGAAGCTTTCTTT.

This sequence joins TRBV7-9 and TRBJ2-7; no clear D. The CDR3 length is 14 residues. Germline-derived CDR1 and CDR2 are SEHNR and FQNEAQ (reference sequence). The V gene lost 5 bases and the J gene lost 0 bases, with 11 bases spanning the gap. The CDR3 sequence: CASSPRRSSYEQYF. For the CDR3, the DNA is TGTGCCAGCAGCCCTCGACGGAGCTCCTACGAGCAGTACTTC.

A single count supports this clone. The V and J genes are TRBV18 and TRBJ1-1; D is perhaps TRBD1 (5 bases). This CDR3 spans 14 amino acids. Germline loops: CDR1 KGHSH, CDR2 LQKENI. The V end lost 5 bases, the J end lost 0 bases, and 10 bases lay between the germline ends. This CDR3 is CASSGTGLNTEAFF. CDR3 sequence (DNA): TGTGCCAGCTCAGGAACAGGATTGAACACTGAAGCTTTCTTT.

This clone occurred a few times. J is TRBJ1-1 and V is TRBV9; tentative D call: TRBD1 (5 bases). CDR1 is SGDLS and CDR2 is YYNGEE in the germline V gene. With 4 bases removed from V and 2 bases from J, the gap between germline ends came to 12 bases. CDR3 length equals 14 residues. CDR3 residues: CASSTDRYNTEAFF. DNA of the CDR3: TGTGCCAGCAGCACCGACAGATATAACACTGAAGCTTTCTTT.

The chain recombines TRBV28 with TRBJ1-5; no clear D gene. Germline CDR1 reads MDHEN; CDR2 reads SYDVKM. V was clipped by 7 bases and J by 1 base, with 11 bases between them. The CDR3 runs 14 residues. The CDR3 nucleotides read TGTGCCAGCACCGGAGGTGGGAGCAATCAGCCCCAGCATTTT. Its translation is CASTGGGSNQPQHF.

The rearrangement uses TRBV5-1 and TRBJ2-1, with 8 bases fitting TRBD2. The CDR3 is 14 amino acids. The V and J ends lost 4 bases and 2 bases, in that order; junction bases with no gene match: 2. Germline V gives CDR1 SGHRS, CDR2 YFSETQ. Written as DNA, the CDR3 is TGCGCCAGCAGCGCGGGGGGAACCTACAATGAGCAGTTCTTC. It yields the protein CASSAGGTYNEQFF.

The rearrangement links TRBV3-1 (or the pseudogene TRBV3-2) to TRBJ2-2; 15 bases align to TRBD2. CDR3 length: 21 residues. Trimming at V came to 1 base and at J to 0 bases, leaving 9 bases not matched to a gene. Germline CDR1 LGHDT, CDR2 YNNKEL (reference sequence). The CDR3 loop reads CASSQVGRGTSGGTNTGELFF. As DNA, the CDR3 is TGTGCCAGCAGCCAAGTGGGCCGAGGGACTAGCGGGGGGACGAACACCGGGGAGCTGTTTTTT.

The genes are TRBV10-2 and TRBJ2-5; possibly TRBD1 for D (5 bases). Germline V gene sequence: CDR1 WSHSY, CDR2 SAAADI. Trimming pared 6 bases from V and 4 bases from J, leaving 12 bases between. The CDR3 runs to 13 residues. This CDR3 reads CASRQDLLETQYF. The CDR3 bases are TGCGCCAGCAGACAGGACCTATTAGAGACCCAGTACTTC.

The chain recombines TRBV5-5 with TRBJ1-4; 8 positions agree with TRBD1. The V gene's germline CDR1 is SGHKS and CDR2 YYEKEE (reference sequence). The CDR3 has 13 amino acids. Trimming took 4 bases from V and 10 from J; bases not matched to a gene: 6. In DNA, the CDR3 is TGTGCCAGCAGCCCGACAACAGGGGGAAAACTGTTTTTT. Its protein is CASSPTTGGKLFF.

The V and J genes are TRBV5-1 and TRBJ2-7; 12 bases map to TRBD2. The CDR3 is 15 amino acids. Trimming cost V 0 bases and J 4 bases; bases outside gene matches: 2. The germline V gene encodes CDR1 SGHRS and CDR2 YFSETQ. The CDR3 spells CASSLEGTSGYEQYF. The DNA of the CDR3 is TGCGCCAGCAGCTTGGAGGGGACTAGCGGGTACGAGCAGTACTTC.

The chain is built from TRBV5-1 and TRBJ1-1; weak D call: TRBD1 (5 bases). The V end was cut by 1 base, the J end by 1 base, with 8 bases between. Germline V gives CDR1 SGHRS, CDR2 YFSETQ. CDR3 length equals 14 residues. The CDR3 region is CASSLFGGNTEAFF. CDR3 nucleotide sequence: TGCGCCAGCAGCTTGTTCGGGGGGAACACTGAAGCTTTCTTT.

The chain links TRBV24-1 to TRBJ1-2, with a possible D match to TRBD1 (5 bases). This CDR3 comprises 15 residues. Germline V CDR1 and CDR2: KGHDR, SFDVKD. Trimming took off 4 bases at V and 4 bases at J, with 15 bases between the two ends. In DNA form, the CDR3 reads TGTGCCACCAGTGACCCGCGCAGCGGGGCCTATGGCTACACCTTC. This codes for CATSDPRSGAYGYTF.

The chain is built from TRBV7-8 and TRBJ1-1; 7 nucleotides align to TRBD1. The CDR3 contains 15 residues. V was pared by 2 bases and J by 3 bases, with 6 bases of the junction left unmatched. Germline CDR1 SGHVS, CDR2 FQNEAQ. The CDR3 bases are TGTGCCAGCAGCTTAACCGACAGGGCATACACTGAAGCTTTCTTT. Its translation: CASSLTDRAYTEAFF. Filled out from reference TRBV7-8 and TRBJ1-1, the complete variable domain reads GAGVSQSPRYKVAKRGQDVALRCDPISGHVSLFWYQQALGQGPEFLTYFQNEAQLDKSGLPSDRFFAERPEGSVSTLKIQRTQQEDSAVYLCASSLTDRAYTEAFFGQGTRLTVV.